This T cell receptor beta chain was sequenced in a study of CD8 T cells in ankylosing spondylitis. By share, this clonotype counts as medium-sized. Its antigen remains unknown. General study results and limits: Seemingly characteristic of ankylosing spondylitis blood was a TCR beta motif consisting of eight highly homologous variants.

Via MiXCR, TCRdb re-called the 5' RACE reads, giving one row per CDR3 protein. The sample has some 37,000 distinct CDR3 sequences, approximately 9.9% seen once. V was trimmed by 4 bases and J by 6 bases, leaving 14 bases between them. There are 13 residues in the CDR3. Germline lookup yields CDR1 SGHRS and CDR2 YFSETQ. The source of this sequence is a male donor with ankylosing spondylitis. Sequenced: synovial fluid, either unsorted or a sorted T cell fraction (not recorded which). The gene calls are TRBV5-1 and TRBJ2-7, with D maybe TRBD2 (5 bases). CDR3 sequence reads: CASSIGELSEQYF. The CDR3 coding sequence is TGCGCCAGCAGCATTGGGGAGTTGAGCGAGCAGTACTTC. The full variable domain, with the rest looked up from reference TRBV5-1 and TRBJ2-7, is KAGVTQTPRYLIKTRGQQVTLSCSPISGHRSVSWYQQTPGQGLQFLFEYFSETQRNKGNFPGRFSGRQFSNSRSEMNVSTLELGDSALYLCASSIGELSEQYFGPGTRLTVT.